These T cell receptor beta chains were read from a single sample in a study of cytomegalovirus exposure and HLA in healthy donors. Clones were read by immunoSEQ multiplex PCR, and TCRdb kept only the in-frame ones, dropping some. The sample carries roughly 150,000 clones, approximately 78% recorded once. Sequenced material: PBMCs. All receptors come from a young woman in good health and CMV-seronegative. The CDR3 runs from the conserved cysteine through the conserved F or W. The D gene is left open where the match is weak. A row's size may be missing; if present it is once, few, many or a size class.

>TRBV6-4|14|NA|TRBJ1-1|NA
CASRGHAMNTEAFF
>TRBV10-3|19|NA|TRBJ1-1|TRBD1
CAISEVPPLRGGKSTEAFF
>TRBV6-1|13|once|TRBJ1-1|NA
CASQGTANTEAFF
>TRBV18|18|NA|TRBJ2-7|TRBD2
CASSPNFGLAGYSYEQYF
>TRBV5-4|16|NA|TRBJ2-7|TRBD2
CASSQPGTSGSYEQYF
>TRBV18|14|NA|TRBJ1-5|NA
CASSPDGGNQPQHF
>TRBV5-4|14|NA|TRBJ1-2|NA
CASSLDGLPYGYTF
>TRBV5-1|15|NA|TRBJ2-7|TRBD2
CASSFTSGGSYEQYF
>TRBV11-2|16|NA|TRBJ1-1|TRBD1
CASSWTGDGRLAEAFF
>TRBV5-1|12|NA|TRBJ2-7|TRBD1
CASSWTGDEQYF
>TRBV30|14|NA|TRBJ1-5|NA
CAWSRGGSNQPQHF
>TRBV23-1|14|NA|TRBJ1-2|TRBD1
CASSQPGGGYGYTF
>TRBV6-5|12|few|TRBJ1-1|NA
CASSFETGVAFF
>TRBV19|15|NA|TRBJ2-4|TRBD2
CASSMGGGQKNIQYF
>TRBV5-4|12|few|TRBJ1-1|NA
CASSWDTTEAFF
>TRBV5-1|15|NA|TRBJ1-1|TRBD1
CASSLGRTGGTEAFF
>TRBV19|14|few|TRBJ1-1|TRBD1
CASSRGQLNTEAFF
>TRBV29-1|14|NA|TRBJ2-1|NA
CSGVDRTLYNEQFF
>TRBV4-2|14|NA|TRBJ1-3|NA
CASSPDIAGNTIYF
>TRBV6-1|11|once|TRBJ2-7|NA
CASRATYEQYF
>TRBV30|16|NA|TRBJ2-3|TRBD2
CAWAADGTSRTDTQYF
>TRBV10-1|15|NA|TRBJ2-1|NA
CASSATERRGNEQFF
>TRBV4-2|15|once|TRBJ2-1|TRBD1
CASSHTPGQGLRQFF
>TRBV6-5|16|NA|TRBJ2-1|TRBD1
CASSYSIGGGGNEQFF
>TRBV27|15|NA|TRBJ1-5|NA
CASSLEGLGNQPQHF
>TRBV7-9|14|NA|TRBJ1-1|NA
CASSLQGGGTEAFF
>TRBV5-8|16|NA|TRBJ1-2|NA
CASSLTAMARLPGYTF
>TRBV4-1|17|once|NA|TRBD2
CASSQEWPGAGGYEQYF
>TRBV14|16|NA|TRBJ2-3|NA
CASSHTGGVVADTQYF
>TRBV2|15|NA|TRBJ2-2|TRBD1
CASTDREPLTGELFF
>TRBV18|18|NA|TRBJ1-5|NA
CASSPQYIQGGSNQPQHF
>TRBV2|15|NA|TRBJ2-2|TRBD2
CASRRDYSSGGELFF
>TRBV7-9|15|few|TRBJ1-4|TRBD1
CASSFWTGQGEKLFF
>TRBV28|14|NA|TRBJ1-5|NA
CASSFVSVTQPQHF
>TRBV27|14|NA|TRBJ2-7|NA
CASSLSSRGYEQYF
>TRBV7-2|13|NA|TRBJ1-2|TRBD1
CASRGQEFNGYTF
>TRBV7-6|15|NA|TRBJ2-1|NA
CASSPASGSYNEQFF
>TRBV10-2|15|NA|TRBJ2-3|NA
CASSEISTITDTQYF
>TRBV27|14|NA|TRBJ1-1|NA
CASSFGTENTEAFF
>TRBV11-2|11|NA|TRBJ1-1|TRBD1
CASSLNRGAFF
>TRBV18|17|NA|NA|TRBD1
CASSPVDRGPLIYEQYF
>TRBV28|14|NA|TRBJ2-2|NA
CASSLSQDTGELFF
>TRBV7-9|15|once|TRBJ2-7|TRBD1
CASSSTGDFPYEQYF
>TRBV2|13|NA|TRBJ2-5|NA
CASSGNPVETQYF
>TRBV19|12|NA|TRBJ1-1|NA
CASSPAGTEAFF
>TRBV6-5|14|NA|TRBJ2-7|TRBD1
CASSQDRGFYEQYF
>TRBV7-9|15|NA|TRBJ2-7|TRBD1
CSSSRPGTASYEQYF
>TRBV2|14|once|TRBJ1-1|NA
CASSGTRQIPEAFF
>TRBV6-5|15|NA|TRBJ2-7|NA
CASSGLRARSYEQYF
>TRBV5-1|17|once|TRBJ1-2|TRBD1
CASSLTSGTGEGYGYTF
>TRBV5-1|16|NA|TRBJ2-7|TRBD2
CASSLVVLAGAGEQYF
>TRBV2|12|NA|TRBJ1-1|NA
CAHRRGNTEAFF
>TRBV19|16|NA|TRBJ1-3|NA
CASSIATGSSGNTIYF
>TRBV5-4|15|NA|TRBJ1-4|NA
CASSLSRAANEKLFF
>TRBV27|16|NA|TRBJ1-1|NA
CASRSWLGAGNTEAFF